This T cell receptor beta chain was identified in a study of preoperative IRX-2 immunotherapy in early breast cancer. Profiled with immunoSEQ multiplex PCR; TCRdb holds only in-frame clones, not every one. Altogether more than 20,000 clones are present, nearly 80% being singletons, with the ten largest covering 2.2%. Trimming cost V 5 bases and J 6 bases; bases outside gene matches: 7. Germline V gene data show CDR1 as SGHNT and CDR2 as YENEEA. CDR3 size: 16 residues. The treatment: preoperative locoregional IRX-2 cytokine immunotherapy. Preoperative locoregional IRX-2 cytokine immunotherapy was tested in the phase Ib source study.

Source: lymph node tissue, taken before IRX-2 immunotherapy. The sequence came from a human donor with breast cancer. This chain uses TRBV11-3 with TRBJ2-2; 12 bases are a match to TRBD2. The CDR3, as DNA: TGTGCCAGCAGCACTCGGACTAGCGGGGACCCCGGGGAGCTGTTTTTT. Residues: CASSTRTSGDPGELFF.